The 11 T cell receptor beta chains below come from one sample, sequenced in a study of blood T cell repertoires in COVID-19. Clones were sequenced by immunoSEQ multiplex PCR, and TCRdb holds only the in-frame ones, with some missing. This sample has 110,000 to 150,000 clones, with roughly 80% found just once. The sample consisted of peripheral blood. These receptors were obtained from an elderly woman with acute or convalescent COVID-19.

This clone was observed a handful of times. The chain combines TRBV9 with TRBJ1-5; D gene ambiguous. Germline V CDR1 and CDR2: SGDLS, YYNGEE. The CDR3 length is 13 residues. V lost 8 bases and J 2 bases, leaving 11 bases between the germline ends. This CDR3 is CARLRVGNQPQHF. Written as DNA, the CDR3 is TGTGCCAGACTCCGGGTAGGCAATCAGCCCCAGCATTTT.

V gene TRBV7-2 combines with J gene TRBJ1-2, with D possibly TRBD1 on 6 matching bases. V lost 5 bases and J lost 4, with 11 bases in between. The length of the CDR3 is 13 residues. CDR1 SGHTA and CDR2 FQGNSA come from the germline V gene. The CDR3 DNA follows: TGTGCCAGCAGCCCGGCGGACAGCTATGGCTACACCTTC. Translated: CASSPADSYGYTF. The full variable domain, rest sourced from reference TRBV7-2 and TRBJ1-2, is GAGVSQSPSNKVTEKGKDVELRCDPISGHTALYWYRQSLGQGLEFLIYFQGNSAPDKSGLPSDRFSAERTGGSVSTLTIQRTQQEDSAVYLCASSPADSYGYTFGSGTRLTVV.

V usage is TRBV5-6 and J usage is TRBJ1-2, with TRBD1 identical over 8 bases. The V segment lost 7 bases and the J segment 3 bases; nucleotides outside the gene matches: 5. The CDR3 length is 13 residues. The germline CDR1 and CDR2 sequences are SGHDT and YYEEEE. The CDR3 sequence: CASGGTGDYGYTF. As DNA, the CDR3 is TGTGCCAGCGGAGGGACAGGAGACTATGGCTACACCTTC.

A single count supports this clone. The chain joins TRBV5-1 to TRBJ2-3; 9 nucleotides match TRBD2. Germline CDR1 reads SGHRS; CDR2 reads YFSETQ. V shed 0 bases, J shed 3 bases, and the junction held 5 bases outside the gene matches. The CDR3 loop spans 16 amino acids. In nucleotides, the CDR3 is TGCGCCAGCAGCTTGGTTAGCGGGGGAGTAACAGATACGCAGTATTTT. Protein: CASSLVSGGVTDTQYF.

This clone was found a few times. This chain joins TRBV21-1 and TRBJ1-5. TRBV21-1 is listed as a pseudogene. The CDR3 runs 14 residues. The CDR3 sequence: CASSQNREGQPQHF. CDR3 coding DNA: TGTGCCAGCAGTCAAAACAGGGAGGGTCAGCCCCAGCATTTT.

The J gene is TRBJ2-1, the V gene TRBV5-4; maybe TRBD2 (5 bases). Germline CDR1 reads SGHNT; CDR2 reads YYREEE (reference sequence). The V and J ends lost 3 bases and 2 bases respectively, with 21 bases between them. This CDR3 has 18 residues. The CDR3 region is CASSWRRRLAGTYNEQFF. CDR3 DNA sequence: TGTGCCAGCAGCTGGAGAAGGCGGCTAGCCGGGACCTACAATGAGCAGTTCTTC.

The chain combines TRBV7-3 with TRBJ1-5; D may be TRBD1 (5 bases). In germline, CDR1 is SGHTA, CDR2 FQGTGA. The V end was cut by 5 bases, the J end by 2 bases, with 13 bases between. The CDR3 sequence is 15 residues long. The CDR3 sequence is CASSPGRGGNQPQHF. CDR3 nucleotides: TGTGCCAGCAGCCCGGGCCGGGGGGGCAATCAGCCCCAGCATTTT. Full variable domain (rest looked up from reference TRBV7-3 and TRBJ1-5): GAGVSQTPSNKVTEKGKYVELRCDPISGHTALYWYRQSLGQGPEFLIYFQGTGAADDSGLPNDRFFAVRPEGSVSTLKIQRTERGDSAVYLCASSPGRGGNQPQHFGDGTRLSIL.

This clone is a singleton in its sample. The CDR3 loop is CASSRKRGQPYEQYF. The DNA of the CDR3 is TGCGCCAGCAGCCGAAAGAGGGGACAGCCCTACGAGCAGTACTTC. The V gene is TRBV4-3, the J gene TRBJ2-7; 7 bases line up with TRBD1. V was clipped by 4 bases and J by 2 bases; unmatched bases: 8. In germline, CDR1 is LGHNA, CDR2 YSLEER. The CDR3 is 15 residues long.

This clone has just one count. This rearrangement joins TRBV14 to TRBJ2-2; 8 nucleotides align to TRBD1. The CDR3 has 16 amino acids. The J segment lost 3 bases and the V segment lost 3 bases, leaving 6 bases of the junction unmatched. Germline V CDR1 and CDR2: SGHDN, FVKESK. Here the CDR3 reads CASSQSGQAYTGELFF. The CDR3 bases are TGTGCCAGCAGCCAGTCGGGACAGGCCTACACCGGGGAGCTGTTTTTT.

This sequence joins TRBV19 and TRBJ1-2; D uncertain. CDR1 LNHDA and CDR2 SQIVND come from the germline V gene (reference sequence). This CDR3 has 13 residues. Trimming pared 3 bases from V and 4 bases from J, leaving 9 bases between. The CDR3 region has the DNA TGTGCCAGTAGTATTGGCAGGTTCTATGGCTACACCTTC. Amino acid sequence: CASSIGRFYGYTF.

This sequence joins TRBV11-3 and TRBJ2-7, with D perhaps matching TRBD2 (5 bases). V was clipped by 3 bases and J by 7 bases, with 13 bases between them. The germline gives CDR1 SGHNT, CDR2 YENEEA. The CDR3 covers 13 residues. Written as DNA, the CDR3 is TGTGCCAGCAGCTTGCATCCCTCGGGAGAGCAGTACTTC. This sequence encodes CASSLHPSGEQYF. Full variable domain (rest looked up from reference TRBV11-3 and TRBJ2-7): EAGVVQSPRYKIIEKKQPVAFWCNPISGHNTLYWYLQNLGQGPELLIRYENEEAVDDSQLPKDRFSAERLKGVDSTLKIQPAELGDSAVYLCASSLHPSGEQYFGPGTRLTVT.